This T cell receptor beta chain was sequenced in a study of monozygotic twins with inflammatory bowel disease. As regards this clonotype: The antigen is not known.

From the 5' RACE reads, TCRdb lists one entry per CDR3 protein and no DNA. The listing records 150,000 to 200,000 distinct CDR3 sequences. Points from the study as a whole: Added variability in patient repertoires may stem from differing immunosuppressive treatments.

The sequenced sample was blood. The TCR comes from a human donor with ulcerative colitis or Crohn's disease, or a healthy co-twin of an affected twin (not recorded which).

CDR3 sequence reads: CASSPPRRQGRYEQFF. The chain joins TRBV18 to TRBJ2-1; the TRBD1 assignment by TCRdb is unverifiable without DNA. Germline loops: CDR1 KGHSH, CDR2 LQKENI. CDR3 length: 16 amino acids.